This TCR beta chain is drawn from a study of T cell responses to AZD1222 COVID-19 vaccine. On this clone itself: The antigen is unknown.

Study-wide points: Distributed over spike, vaccine-associated CD4 TCRs predominated at 160-218 and 743-854. Seropositive AZD1222 recipients at baseline numbered only 6 or 7. The peak T cell response came first, and repertoires were sampled only after it. The donor group comprised mostly white British people and more females; the analysis possibly underestimated clonal diversity.

Germline V gene lookup returns CDR1 LGHDT and CDR2 YNNKEL (reference sequence). The CDR3 is 17 amino acids. Trimming shortened V by 6 bases and J by 0 bases, and 20 bases separated the two germline ends. The method was immunoSEQ multiplex PCR; TCRdb's version includes in-frame clones alone and lacks a portion of them. The table lists 95,000 to 150,000 clones, more than 75% of them singletons. The genes are TRBV3-1 (or the pseudogene TRBV3-2) and TRBJ1-1; tentatively, D is TRBD1 (5 bases). This clonotype originated in an adult in good health. This material consisted of peripheral blood, taken on day 0 of AZD1222 vaccination. DNA for the CDR3: TGTGCCAGCAGTAGAGCCCCTGCAGGGTCAATGAACACTGAAGCTTTCTTT. Protein sequence: CASSRAPAGSMNTEAFF.